Detailed here is one TCR beta chain. Libraries were prepared by immunoSEQ multiplex PCR; TCRdb keeps only in-frame clonotypes and omits some of them. The repertoire includes around 100,000 clones, about four fifths of them detected once, and under 5.5% sits in the top ten. The sample comes from a study of blood T cell repertoires in COVID-19. Overall study context: Specimens from acute and convalescent COVID-19 originated in the United States, Italy and Spain.

This sequence originates from a man at least 80 years old with COVID-19, enrolled during active disease. The sequenced material came from peripheral blood.

The CDR3 spells CAWSGGQGGSYTF. Written as DNA, the CDR3 is TGTGCCTGGAGTGGGGGACAGGGAGGAAGCTACACCTTC. The chain recombines TRBV30 with TRBJ1-2, with 9 positions matching TRBD1. The CDR3 length is 13 residues. Germline trimming cut 1 base from V and 9 bases from J; bases unmatched to any gene: 6. Germline CDR1 GTSNPN, CDR2 SVGIG (reference sequence).